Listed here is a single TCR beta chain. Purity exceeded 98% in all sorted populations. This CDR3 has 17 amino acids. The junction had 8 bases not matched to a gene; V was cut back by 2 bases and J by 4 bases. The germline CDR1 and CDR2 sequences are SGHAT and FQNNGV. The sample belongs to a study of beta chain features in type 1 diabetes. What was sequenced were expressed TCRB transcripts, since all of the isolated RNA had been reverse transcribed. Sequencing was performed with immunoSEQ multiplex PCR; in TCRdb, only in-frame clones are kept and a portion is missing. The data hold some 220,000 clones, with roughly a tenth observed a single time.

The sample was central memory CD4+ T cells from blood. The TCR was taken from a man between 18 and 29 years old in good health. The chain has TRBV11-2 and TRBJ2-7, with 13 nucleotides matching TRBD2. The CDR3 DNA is TGTGCCAGCAGCTTATCCGGGACTAGCGGGATCCCATACGAGCAGTACTTC. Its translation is CASSLSGTSGIPYEQYF.